Below, 27 T cell receptor beta chains from the same sample are listed, as sequenced in a study of shared T cell receptors in the human thymus. Repertoires were generated with immunoSEQ multiplex PCR, while TCRdb's copy carries only in-frame clones and drops some. The sample shows hundreds of thousands of clones, 85% to 90% of them seen only once. A further study also used this sample, focusing on human thymus T cells.

The sequencing input was thymocytes. These receptors came from a boy younger than two with a congenital heart defect.

The chain employs TRBV30 and TRBJ1-2; D is ambiguous. The germline V and J ends were trimmed by 4 bases and 8 bases, with 8 bases remaining between them. Germline V gives CDR1 GTSNPN, CDR2 SVGIG (reference sequence). The CDR3 totals 10 residues. The CDR3 loop reads CAWKLEGYTF. The DNA of the CDR3 is TGTGCCTGGAAGTTGGAGGGCTACACCTTC.

J is TRBJ1-5 and V is TRBV7-2, with D maybe TRBD1 (6 bases). V dropped 5 bases and J dropped 1 base, with 21 bases sitting between them. From germline, CDR1 is SGHTA and CDR2 FQGNSA. This CDR3 contains 18 residues. CDR3 residues: CASSAAGVGAASNQPQHF. CDR3 coding DNA: TGTGCCAGCAGCGCAGCAGGGGTGGGGGCCGCGAGCAATCAGCCCCAGCATTTT.

This clone has a single count. This rearrangement joins TRBV13 to TRBJ2-5; TRBD2 matches at 13 bases. The V gene end was trimmed by 1 base and the J gene end by 5 bases; junction bases not matched to a gene: 4. The CDR3 length is 16 residues. Germline V gene lookup returns CDR1 PRHDT and CDR2 FYEKMQ (reference sequence). The CDR3 loop reads CASSLVLAGGMETQYF. In DNA form, the CDR3 reads TGTGCCAGCAGCTTAGTACTAGCGGGAGGGATGGAGACCCAGTACTTC.

The V and J genes are TRBV27 and TRBJ2-6; 8 positions match TRBD1. Germline values: CDR1 MNHEY, CDR2 SMNVEV (reference sequence). Germline trimming cut 5 bases from V and 0 bases from J; bases unmatched to any gene: 6. CDR3 length: 17 residues. The CDR3 DNA follows: TGTGCCAGCAGTCCCGGACAGGGTCCCTCTGGGGCCAACGTCCTGACTTTC. It yields the protein CASSPGQGPSGANVLTF. Supplemented by reference TRBV27 and TRBJ2-6, the full variable domain reads EAQVTQNPRYLITVTGKKLTVTCSQNMNHEYMSWYRQDPGLGLRQIYYSMNVEVTDKGDVPEGYKVSRKEKRNFPLILESPSPNQTSLYFCASSPGQGPSGANVLTFGAGSRLTVL.

The sample holds one count of this clone. The J gene is TRBJ2-1, the V gene TRBV11-2; 8 bases are a match to TRBD2. CDR1 and CDR2 (germline): SGHAT, FQNNGV. The CDR3 loop spans 15 amino acids. With 1 base clipped from V and 6 bases from J, the junction kept 5 bases outside the gene matches. CDR3 DNA: TGTGCCAGCAGCTTAGGGACTAGCCCTATCAATGAGCAGTTCTTC. It encodes CASSLGTSPINEQFF.

The gene calls are TRBV28 and TRBJ1-5; no definite D call. Trimming left V 6 bases short and J 1 base short, with 10 bases between. Germline V gene data show CDR1 as MDHEN and CDR2 as SYDVKM. The length of the CDR3 is 14 residues. The CDR3 sequence: CASRRGNSNQPQHF. The CDR3 DNA reads as TGTGCCAGCAGACGAGGGAACAGCAATCAGCCCCAGCATTTT.

The J gene is TRBJ1-1, the V gene TRBV12-5; possible D gene TRBD1, 5 bases. The CDR3 sequence is 14 residues long. Germline lookup yields CDR1 LGHNT and CDR2 FRNRAP. Trimming pared 3 bases from V and 1 base from J, leaving 9 bases between. CDR3 region: CASGLGRANTEAFF. CDR3 in DNA: TGTGCTAGTGGTTTAGGCAGGGCGAACACTGAAGCTTTCTTT.

V gene TRBV27 combines with J gene TRBJ2-2; 9 bases agree with TRBD1. Trimming at V came to 6 bases and at J to 1 base, leaving 3 bases not matched to a gene. There are 15 residues in the CDR3. Germline loops: CDR1 MNHEY, CDR2 SMNVEV (reference sequence). The CDR3 here is CASSSGQGNTGELFF. The CDR3, as DNA: TGTGCCAGCAGCTCGGGACAGGGGAACACCGGGGAGCTGTTTTTT.

The CDR3 DNA follows: TGCAGCGTCCCGACAGGGGGCACTGAAGCTTTCTTT. Translated: CSVPTGGTEAFF. The chain employs TRBV29-1 and TRBJ1-1; 9 bases are shared with TRBD1. V trimming: 6 bases; J trimming: 4 bases; junction bases outside the gene matches: 3. Germline lookup yields CDR1 SQVTM and CDR2 ANQGSEA. The CDR3 length is 12 residues.

This chain's CDR3 is CASRRTPTNYGYTF. CDR3 sequence (DNA): TGTGCCAGCAGACGGACACCCACTAACTATGGCTACACCTTC. The rearrangement uses TRBV6-5 and TRBJ1-2; weak D call: TRBD1 (5 bases). The length of the CDR3 is 14 residues. Trimming stripped 6 bases from V and 0 bases from J, with 11 bases between. The germline V gene has CDR1 MNHEY and CDR2 SVGAGI.

This chain uses TRBV28 with TRBJ2-4; D ambiguous. CDR1 is MDHEN, CDR2 SYDVKM, per germline. The CDR3 spans 13 residues. Trimming removed 2 bases at V and 10 bases at J, with 12 bases between. CDR3 bases: TGTGCCAGCAGTTTAAACAGTATAAGGATTCAGTACTTC. Translation: CASSLNSIRIQYF.

The chain couples TRBV30 to TRBJ2-7, with TRBD1 matching 7 bases. The ends lost 0 bases at V and 3 bases at J; junction bases unmatched: 2. CDR3 length: 13 amino acids. Germline V CDR1 and CDR2: GTSNPN, SVGIG (reference sequence). In DNA form, the CDR3 reads TGTGCCTGGAGTGTACAGGGGTACTACGAGCAGTACTTC. This sequence encodes CAWSVQGYYEQYF.

The rearrangement uses TRBV5-4 and TRBJ2-1; 8 bases agree with TRBD2. Germline V gene lookup returns CDR1 SGHNT and CDR2 YYREEE (reference sequence). This CDR3 is 20 amino acids long. Unmatched junction bases numbered 18, after V lost 4 bases and J lost 0 bases. The DNA for the CDR3 is TGTGCCAGCAGCCAGAGCGAAGGACTAGCCGGGTTGGGCTCCTACAATGAGCAGTTCTTC. This gives the protein CASSQSEGLAGLGSYNEQFF. The whole variable domain, remainder taken from reference TRBV5-4 and TRBJ2-1, is ETGVTQSPTHLIKTRGQQVTLRCSSQSGHNTVSWYQQALGQGPQFIFQYYREEENGRGNFPPRFSGLQFPNYSSELNVNALELDDSALYLCASSQSEGLAGLGSYNEQFFGPGTRLTVL.

V and J are TRBV14 and TRBJ1-1, with 8 bases fitting TRBD1. The CDR3 runs 16 residues. V trimming: 4 bases; J trimming: 0 bases; junction bases outside the gene matches: 7. From germline, CDR1 is SGHDN and CDR2 FVKESK. For the CDR3, the DNA is TGTGCCAGCAGCCCAGACCGACAGGGGTTGAACACTGAAGCTTTCTTT. It translates to CASSPDRQGLNTEAFF.

The chain couples TRBV2 to TRBJ2-1, with TRBD1 matching over 7 bases. Per germline, CDR1 SNHLY and CDR2 FYNNEI. Trimming removed 4 bases from V and 12 bases from J; junction bases left unmatched: 15. CDR3 size: 15 residues. CDR3 sequence: CASSASSSRTGGQFF. The CDR3 DNA sequence: TGTGCCAGCAGTGCCTCTTCTTCCAGGACAGGAGGGCAGTTCTTC.

A single count supports this clone. This chain links TRBV14 with TRBJ2-1, with 7 bases fitting TRBD1. The V gene's germline CDR1 is SGHDN and CDR2 FVKESK. V lost 5 bases, J lost 0 bases, and 10 bases stayed unmatched. This CDR3 contains 17 residues. The CDR3 sequence is CASSVERGQSSYNEQFF. CDR3 coding DNA: TGTGCCAGCAGCGTCGAGAGGGGGCAAAGCTCCTACAATGAGCAGTTCTTC. The variable domain in full, completed from reference TRBV14 and TRBJ2-1, reads EAGVTQFPSHSVIEKGQTVTLRCDPISGHDNLYWYRRVMGKEIKFLLHFVKESKQDESGMPNNRFLAERTGGTYSTLKVQPAELEDSGVYFCASSVERGQSSYNEQFFGPGTRLTVL.

This clone was seen just once. This chain uses TRBV7-2 with TRBJ2-5; perhaps TRBD2 as D (5 bases). V dropped 2 bases and J dropped 5 bases, with 15 bases sitting between them. This CDR3 has 15 amino acids. From germline, CDR1 is SGHTA and CDR2 FQGNSA. The DNA for the CDR3 is TGTGCCAGCAGCTTAATAGGCCTAGCTCTGGAGACCCAGTACTTC. Translating gives CASSLIGLALETQYF.

The chain combines TRBV5-1 with TRBJ1-4; 9 bases are a match to TRBD1. CDR1 and CDR2 from the germline V gene are SGHRS and YFSETQ. V shed 4 bases and J 7 bases; nucleotides not matched to a gene: 2. The length of the CDR3 is 13 residues. The CDR3: CASSVGQGEKLFF. Written as DNA, the CDR3 is TGCGCCAGCAGCGTGGGACAGGGTGAAAAACTGTTTTTT. Looking up the rest from reference TRBV5-1 and TRBJ1-4 gives the full variable domain: KAGVTQTPRYLIKTRGQQVTLSCSPISGHRSVSWYQQTPGQGLQFLFEYFSETQRNKGNFPGRFSGRQFSNSRSEMNVSTLELGDSALYLCASSVGQGEKLFFGSGTQLSVL.

This clone was seen only a few times. The rearrangement uses TRBV2 and TRBJ2-3; TRBD2 might be the D (7 bases). CDR1 is SNHLY and CDR2 is FYNNEI in the germline V gene. CDR3 length: 15 residues. The ends were cut back, 6 bases at V and 5 bases at J, with 18 bases in the middle. CDR3 in DNA: TGTGCCAGCAGCCCAATGGGGGGGCTTGGAGATACGCAGTATTTT. Its translation: CASSPMGGLGDTQYF.

V gene TRBV4-3 combines with J gene TRBJ2-5, with 7 bases matching TRBD1. CDR1 is LGHNA, CDR2 YSLEER, per germline. The CDR3 extends over 15 amino acids. V shed 2 bases and J 1 base; nucleotides not matched to a gene: 4. DNA for the CDR3: TGCGCCAGCAGCCAATCGGCAGGGGGCCAAGAGACCCAGTACTTC. This sequence encodes CASSQSAGGQETQYF.

This clone was seen only once. CDR3 residues: CASRQTGGPIYEQYF. The CDR3 bases are TGTGCCAGCAGACAAACAGGGGGCCCCATCTACGAGCAGTACTTC. The rearrangement uses TRBV28 and TRBJ2-7, with TRBD1 matching 9 bases. In germline, CDR1 is MDHEN, CDR2 SYDVKM. V was clipped by 6 bases and J by 3 bases; unmatched bases: 9. The CDR3 consists of 15 residues.

This clone appeared once. In DNA, the CDR3 is TGTGCCAGCGCCGGTGAGAACCCCGACGTTAGCCAGCCCCAGCATTTT. As protein: CASAGENPDVSQPQHF. V is TRBV28 and J is TRBJ1-5; D not certain. This CDR3 spans 16 amino acids. V was shortened by 8 bases and J by 7 bases, with 24 bases between the two germline ends. The V gene's germline CDR1 is MDHEN and CDR2 SYDVKM.

The chain recombines TRBV5-1 with TRBJ1-4; D is unresolved. This CDR3 has 14 amino acids. The ends were cut back, 0 bases at V and 4 bases at J, with 7 bases in the middle. Germline CDR1 reads SGHRS; CDR2 reads YFSETQ. In nucleotides, the CDR3 is TGCGCCAGCAGCTTGGGACACCGTAATGAAAAACTGTTTTTT. Translated: CASSLGHRNEKLFF.

The genes are TRBV7-9 and TRBJ1-5; 9 positions match TRBD1. The V segment lost 4 bases and the J segment 3 bases; nucleotides outside the gene matches: 10. Germline V CDR1 and CDR2: SEHNR, FQNEAQ (reference sequence). The CDR3 sequence is 17 residues long. In DNA form, the CDR3 reads TGTGCCAGCAGCTCATCCGGGACAGGGAGTACCAATCAGCCCCAGCATTTT. Protein sequence: CASSSSGTGSTNQPQHF.

The chain links TRBV7-6 to TRBJ1-3, with 8 bases identical to TRBD1. Trimming removed 4 bases from V and 4 bases from J; junction bases left unmatched: 18. The CDR3 has 19 residues. From germline, CDR1 is SGHVS and CDR2 FNYEAQ. The CDR3 region is CASSSLSSRGQYDGNTIYF. The CDR3 DNA sequence: TGTGCCAGCAGCTCCCTGTCGAGCAGGGGGCAGTATGACGGAAACACCATATATTTT.

The chain uses TRBV6-5 and TRBJ1-2; 10 bases line up with TRBD1. The germline gives CDR1 MNHEY, CDR2 SVGAGI. The length of the CDR3 is 13 residues. Trimming at V came to 7 bases and at J to 8 bases, leaving 7 bases not matched to a gene. CDR3 in DNA: TGTGCCAGCACCTCCGGGACAGGGGACGGCTACACCTTC. Translation: CASTSGTGDGYTF.

The chain joins TRBV19 to TRBJ2-3; D perhaps matches TRBD2 (6 bases). The CDR3 totals 15 residues. The ends were cut back, 6 bases at V and 3 bases at J, with 16 bases in the middle. Germline CDR1 and CDR2: LNHDA and SQIVND (reference sequence). The CDR3 region has the DNA TGTGCCAGTAGCCTCCCCGGGAGAGGTACAGATACGCAGTATTTT. It codes for CASSLPGRGTDTQYF.